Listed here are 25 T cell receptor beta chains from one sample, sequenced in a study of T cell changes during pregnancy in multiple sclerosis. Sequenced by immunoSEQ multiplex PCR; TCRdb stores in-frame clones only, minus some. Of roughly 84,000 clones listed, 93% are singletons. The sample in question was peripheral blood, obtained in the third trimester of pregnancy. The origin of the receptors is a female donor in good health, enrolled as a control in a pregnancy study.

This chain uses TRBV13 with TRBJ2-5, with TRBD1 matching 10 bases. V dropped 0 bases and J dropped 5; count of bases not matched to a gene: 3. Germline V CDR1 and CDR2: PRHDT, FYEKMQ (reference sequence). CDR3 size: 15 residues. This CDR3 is CASSLGTGGAETQYF. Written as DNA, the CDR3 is TGTGCCAGCAGCTTAGGGACAGGGGGCGCCGAGACCCAGTACTTC.

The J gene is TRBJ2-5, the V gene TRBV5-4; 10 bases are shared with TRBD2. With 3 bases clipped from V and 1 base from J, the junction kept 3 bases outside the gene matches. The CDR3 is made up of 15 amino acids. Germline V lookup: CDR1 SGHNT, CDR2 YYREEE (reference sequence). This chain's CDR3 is CASSWTSGPQETQYF. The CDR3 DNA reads TGTGCCAGCAGCTGGACTAGCGGACCCCAAGAGACCCAGTACTTC.

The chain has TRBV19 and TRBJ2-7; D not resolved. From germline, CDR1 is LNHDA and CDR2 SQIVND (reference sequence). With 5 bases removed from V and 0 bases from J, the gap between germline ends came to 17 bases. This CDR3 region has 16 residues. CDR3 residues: CASSPLGSSSSYEQYF. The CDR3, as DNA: TGTGCCAGTAGTCCCCTAGGTTCCTCGAGCTCCTACGAGCAGTACTTC.

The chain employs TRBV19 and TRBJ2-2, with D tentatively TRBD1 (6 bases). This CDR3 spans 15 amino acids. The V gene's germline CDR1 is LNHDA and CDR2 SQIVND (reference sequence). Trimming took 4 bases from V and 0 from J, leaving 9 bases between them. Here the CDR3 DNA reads TGTGCCAGTAGTACCGACAGGCCGAACACCGGGGAGCTGTTTTTT. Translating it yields CASSTDRPNTGELFF.

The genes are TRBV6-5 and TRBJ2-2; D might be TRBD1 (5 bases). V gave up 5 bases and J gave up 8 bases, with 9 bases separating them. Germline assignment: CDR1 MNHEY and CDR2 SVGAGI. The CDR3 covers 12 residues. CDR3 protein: CASSPQGGELFF. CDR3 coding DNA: TGTGCCAGCAGTCCGCAGGGAGGGGAGCTGTTTTTT.

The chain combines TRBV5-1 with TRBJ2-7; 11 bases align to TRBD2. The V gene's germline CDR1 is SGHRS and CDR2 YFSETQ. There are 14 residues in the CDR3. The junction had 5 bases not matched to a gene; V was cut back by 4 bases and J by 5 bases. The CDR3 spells CASSPGTSGHEQYF. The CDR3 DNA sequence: TGCGCCAGCAGCCCGGGGACTAGCGGCCACGAGCAGTACTTC.

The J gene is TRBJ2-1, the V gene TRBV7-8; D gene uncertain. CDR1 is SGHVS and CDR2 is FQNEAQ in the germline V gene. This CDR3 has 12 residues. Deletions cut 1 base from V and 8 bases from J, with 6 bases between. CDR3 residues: CASSLGLDEQFF. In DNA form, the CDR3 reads TGTGCCAGCAGCTTAGGTCTTGATGAGCAGTTCTTC.

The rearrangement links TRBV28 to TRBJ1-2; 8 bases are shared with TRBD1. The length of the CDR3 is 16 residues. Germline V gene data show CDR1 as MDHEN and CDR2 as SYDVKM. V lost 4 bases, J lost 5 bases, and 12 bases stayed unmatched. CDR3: CASSSNPTGERYGYTF. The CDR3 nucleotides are TGTGCCAGCAGTTCAAATCCGACAGGGGAAAGATATGGCTACACCTTC.

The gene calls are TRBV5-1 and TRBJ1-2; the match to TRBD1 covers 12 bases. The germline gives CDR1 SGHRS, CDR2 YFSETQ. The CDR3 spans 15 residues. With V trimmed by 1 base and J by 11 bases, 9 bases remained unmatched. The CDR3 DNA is TGCGCCAGCAGCTTGTCGGGACAGGGGGCAAGTGGATACACCTTC. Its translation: CASSLSGQGASGYTF.

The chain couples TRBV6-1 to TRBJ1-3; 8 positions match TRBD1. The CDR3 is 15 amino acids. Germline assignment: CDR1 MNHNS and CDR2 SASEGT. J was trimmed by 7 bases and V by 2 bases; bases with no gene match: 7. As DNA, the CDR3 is TGTGCCAGCAGTGAACCAGGGGGCTTCGGTAACACCATATATTTT. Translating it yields CASSEPGGFGNTIYF.

CDR3 nucleotide sequence: TGTGCCAGCAGCTTGAGGGGAACCTACAATGAGCAGTTCTTC. Translating gives CASSLRGTYNEQFF. The V and J genes are TRBV5-4 and TRBJ2-1; D may be TRBD1 (5 bases). The germline V gene encodes CDR1 SGHNT and CDR2 YYREEE (reference sequence). V lost 1 base and J 2 bases, leaving 7 bases between the germline ends. The CDR3 runs 14 residues. The whole variable domain, remainder taken from reference TRBV5-4 and TRBJ2-1, is ETGVTQSPTHLIKTRGQQVTLRCSSQSGHNTVSWYQQALGQGPQFIFQYYREEENGRGNFPPRFSGLQFPNYSSELNVNALELDDSALYLCASSLRGTYNEQFFGPGTRLTVL.

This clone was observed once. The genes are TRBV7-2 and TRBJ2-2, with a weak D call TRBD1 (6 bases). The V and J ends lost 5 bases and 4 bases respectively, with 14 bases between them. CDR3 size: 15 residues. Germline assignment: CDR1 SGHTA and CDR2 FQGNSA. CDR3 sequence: CASSQGMRGTGELFF. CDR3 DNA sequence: TGTGCCAGCAGCCAGGGGATGAGGGGCACCGGGGAGCTGTTTTTT. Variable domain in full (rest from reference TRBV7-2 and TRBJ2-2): GAGVSQSPSNKVTEKGKDVELRCDPISGHTALYWYRQSLGQGLEFLIYFQGNSAPDKSGLPSDRFSAERTGGSVSTLTIQRTQQEDSAVYLCASSQGMRGTGELFFGEGSRLTVL.

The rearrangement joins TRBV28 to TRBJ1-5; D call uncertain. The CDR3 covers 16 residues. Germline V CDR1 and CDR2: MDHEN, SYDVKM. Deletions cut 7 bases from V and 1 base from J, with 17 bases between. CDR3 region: CASTSSLVVSNQPQHF. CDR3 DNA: TGTGCCAGCACCTCGAGTCTTGTGGTGAGCAATCAGCCCCAGCATTTT. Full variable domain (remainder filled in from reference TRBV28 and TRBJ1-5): DVKVTQSSRYLVKRTGEKVFLECVQDMDHENMFWYRQDPGLGLRLIYFSYDVKMKEKGDIPEGYSVSREKKERFSLILESASTNQTSMYLCASTSSLVVSNQPQHFGDGTRLSIL.

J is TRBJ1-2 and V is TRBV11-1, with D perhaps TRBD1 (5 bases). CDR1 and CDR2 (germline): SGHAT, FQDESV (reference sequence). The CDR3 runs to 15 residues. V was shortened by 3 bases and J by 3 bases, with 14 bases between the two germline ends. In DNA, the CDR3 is TGTGCCAGCAGCTTCGGGGGAGAAACGGACTATGGCTACACCTTC. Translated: CASSFGGETDYGYTF.

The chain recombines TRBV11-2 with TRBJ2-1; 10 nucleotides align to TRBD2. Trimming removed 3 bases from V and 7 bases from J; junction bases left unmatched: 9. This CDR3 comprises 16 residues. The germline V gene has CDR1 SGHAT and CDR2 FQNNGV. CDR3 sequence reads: CASSFGGIAGGNEQFF. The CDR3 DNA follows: TGTGCCAGCAGCTTCGGGGGGATAGCGGGAGGAAATGAGCAGTTCTTC.

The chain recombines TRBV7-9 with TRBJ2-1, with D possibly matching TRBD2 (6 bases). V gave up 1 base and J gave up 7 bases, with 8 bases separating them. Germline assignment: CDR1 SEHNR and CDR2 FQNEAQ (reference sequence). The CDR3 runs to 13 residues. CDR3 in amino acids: CASSLGGGNEQFF. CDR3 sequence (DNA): TGTGCCAGCAGCTTAGGGGGAGGTAATGAGCAGTTCTTC.

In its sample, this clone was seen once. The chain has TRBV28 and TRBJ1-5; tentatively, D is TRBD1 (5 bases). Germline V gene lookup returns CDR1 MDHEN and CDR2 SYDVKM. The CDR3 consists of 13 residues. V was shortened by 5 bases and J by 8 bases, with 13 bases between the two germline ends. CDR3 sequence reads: CASSIRGLEPQHF. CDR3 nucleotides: TGTGCCAGCAGTATCCGGGGGTTGGAGCCCCAGCATTTT.

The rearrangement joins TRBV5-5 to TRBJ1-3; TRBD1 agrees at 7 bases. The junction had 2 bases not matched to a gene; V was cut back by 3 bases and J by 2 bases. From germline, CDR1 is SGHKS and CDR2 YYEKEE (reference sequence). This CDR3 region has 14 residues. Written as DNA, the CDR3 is TGTGCCAGCAGCTCCAGGGGGGCTGGAAACACCATATATTTT. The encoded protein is CASSSRGAGNTIYF.

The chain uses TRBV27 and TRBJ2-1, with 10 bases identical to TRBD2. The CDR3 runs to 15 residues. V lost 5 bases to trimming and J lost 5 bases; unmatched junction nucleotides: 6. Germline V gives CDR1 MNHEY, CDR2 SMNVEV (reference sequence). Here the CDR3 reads CASSPRLAGNNEQFF. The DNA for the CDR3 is TGTGCCAGCAGTCCAAGACTAGCGGGTAACAATGAGCAGTTCTTC.

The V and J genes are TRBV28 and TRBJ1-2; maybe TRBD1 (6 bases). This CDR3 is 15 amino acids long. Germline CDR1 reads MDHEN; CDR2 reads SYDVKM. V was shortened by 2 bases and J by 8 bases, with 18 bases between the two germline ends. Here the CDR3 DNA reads TGTGCCAGCAGTTTAGCAGGACAGCCTTCCAGGGGCTACACCTTC. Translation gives CASSLAGQPSRGYTF.

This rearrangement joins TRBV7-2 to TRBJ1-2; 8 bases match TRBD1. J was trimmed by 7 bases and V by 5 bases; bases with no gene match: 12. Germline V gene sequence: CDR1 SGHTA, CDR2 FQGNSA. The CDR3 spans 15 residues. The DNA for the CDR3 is TGTGCCAGCAGCCCACCTCCTCCAGGGGGCGGTGGCTACACCTTC. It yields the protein CASSPPPPGGGGYTF.

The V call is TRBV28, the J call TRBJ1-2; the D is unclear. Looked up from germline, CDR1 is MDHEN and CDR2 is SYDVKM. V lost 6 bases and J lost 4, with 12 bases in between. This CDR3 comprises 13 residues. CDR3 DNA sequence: TGTGCCAGCAGCCTGGAAAACAGCTATGGCTACACCTTC. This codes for CASSLENSYGYTF.

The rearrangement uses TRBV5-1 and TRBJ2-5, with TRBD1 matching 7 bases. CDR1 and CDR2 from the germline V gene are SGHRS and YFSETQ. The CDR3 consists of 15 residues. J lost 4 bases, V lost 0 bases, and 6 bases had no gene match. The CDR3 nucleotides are TGCGCCAGCAGCTTGGTAGGGACAGAGTCAGAGACCCAGTACTTC. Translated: CASSLVGTESETQYF.

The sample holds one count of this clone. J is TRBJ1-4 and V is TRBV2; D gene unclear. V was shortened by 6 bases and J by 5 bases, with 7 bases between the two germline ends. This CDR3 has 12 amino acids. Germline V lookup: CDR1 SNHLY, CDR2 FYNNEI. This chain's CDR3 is CASRGDNEKLFF. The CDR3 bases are TGTGCCAGCAGGGGAGACAATGAAAAACTGTTTTTT.

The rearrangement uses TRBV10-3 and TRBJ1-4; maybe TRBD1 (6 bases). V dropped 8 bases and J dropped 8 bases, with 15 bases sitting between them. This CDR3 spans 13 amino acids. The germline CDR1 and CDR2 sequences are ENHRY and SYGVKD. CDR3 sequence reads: CAIGDLDREKLFF. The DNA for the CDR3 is TGTGCCATCGGGGACCTAGACAGGGAAAAACTGTTTTTT.